The 6 T cell receptor beta chains below come from one sample, sequenced in a study of blood T cell repertoires in COVID-19. The protocol was immunoSEQ multiplex PCR, while the TCRdb copy is restricted to in-frame clones and leaves out a portion. The table shows about 130,000 clones, with more than 80% occurring only once. Input material: peripheral blood. These receptors were taken from a human donor in a cohort sampled during active COVID-19.

This chain joins TRBV19 and TRBJ1-1; TRBD1 might be the D (5 bases). There are 13 residues in the CDR3. V was trimmed by 7 bases and J by 4 bases, leaving 13 bases between them. Per the germline V gene, CDR1 is LNHDA and CDR2 is SQIVND (reference sequence). CDR3: CASKRGLFTEAFF. The CDR3 DNA reads TGTGCCAGTAAAAGGGGCCTCTTCACTGAAGCTTTCTTT.

This chain connects TRBV5-5 to TRBJ1-4; D gene uncertain. The CDR3 has 14 residues. Germline V gene sequence: CDR1 SGHKS, CDR2 YYEKEE (reference sequence). Trimming pared 3 bases from V and 8 bases from J, leaving 14 bases between. In nucleotides, the CDR3 is TGTGCCAGCAGCTCTGGACTGGTGGGAGAAAAACTGTTTTTT. Its translation: CASSSGLVGEKLFF.

V usage is TRBV7-6 and J usage is TRBJ2-7; 10 positions match TRBD1. This CDR3 region has 18 residues. Trimming removed 0 bases from V and 4 bases from J; junction bases left unmatched: 12. The germline gives CDR1 SGHVS, CDR2 FNYEAQ. In DNA form, the CDR3 reads TGTGCCAGCAGCTTAGCAATACAATCCGGGACAGGGGCATACGAGCAGTACTTC. This encodes CASSLAIQSGTGAYEQYF.

The chain has TRBV6-6 and TRBJ2-3; perhaps TRBD2 as D (6 bases). This CDR3 is built from 15 residues. Germline V gives CDR1 MNHNY, CDR2 SVGAGI (reference sequence). V dropped 2 bases and J dropped 0 bases, with 9 bases sitting between them. The CDR3: CASSYVGRSTDTQYF. CDR3 bases: TGTGCCAGCAGTTACGTCGGGAGAAGCACAGATACGCAGTATTTT.

The V call is TRBV2, the J call TRBJ1-2; TRBD1 agrees at 8 bases. V was clipped by 7 bases and J by 14 bases; unmatched bases: 18. There are 14 residues in the CDR3. CDR1 is SNHLY, CDR2 FYNNEI, per germline. The CDR3 is CASTRDRFFERATF. In nucleotides, the CDR3 is TGTGCCAGCACCCGGGACAGGTTTTTTGAACGAGCGACCTTC.

V gene TRBV11-2 combines with J gene TRBJ2-1, with 11 bases aligning to TRBD2. Germline CDR1 reads SGHAT; CDR2 reads FQNNGV. J gave up 5 bases and V 5 bases, and 17 bases lay outside the gene matches. The CDR3 loop spans 19 amino acids. The CDR3 loop reads CASSPARALGLAVNNEQFF. The CDR3 DNA reads TGTGCCAGCAGCCCTGCGAGGGCCTTGGGACTAGCGGTTAACAATGAGCAGTTCTTC.